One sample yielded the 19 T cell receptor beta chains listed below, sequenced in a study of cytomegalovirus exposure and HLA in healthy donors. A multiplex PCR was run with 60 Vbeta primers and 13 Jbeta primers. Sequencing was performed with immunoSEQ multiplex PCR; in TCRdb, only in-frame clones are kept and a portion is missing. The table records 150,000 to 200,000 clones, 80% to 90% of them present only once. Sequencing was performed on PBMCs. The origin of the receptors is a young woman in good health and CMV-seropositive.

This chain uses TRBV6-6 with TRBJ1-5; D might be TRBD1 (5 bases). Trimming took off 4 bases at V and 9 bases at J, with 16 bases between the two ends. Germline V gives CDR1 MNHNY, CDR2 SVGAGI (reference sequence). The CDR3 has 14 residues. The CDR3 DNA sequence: TGTGCCAGCAGTTTTGCAGGGAACATGTTGCCCCAGCATTTT. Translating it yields CASSFAGNMLPQHF.

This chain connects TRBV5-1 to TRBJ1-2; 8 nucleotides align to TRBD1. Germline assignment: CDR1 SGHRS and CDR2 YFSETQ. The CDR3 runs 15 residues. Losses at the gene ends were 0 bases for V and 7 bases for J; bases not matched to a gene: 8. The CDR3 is CASSLDQGALGGYTF. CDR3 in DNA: TGCGCCAGCAGCTTGGATCAGGGGGCTTTAGGTGGCTACACCTTC.

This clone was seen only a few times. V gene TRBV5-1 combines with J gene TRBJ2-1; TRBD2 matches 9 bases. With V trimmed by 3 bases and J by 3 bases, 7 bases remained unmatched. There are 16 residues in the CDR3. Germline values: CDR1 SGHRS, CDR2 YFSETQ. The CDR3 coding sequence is TGCGCCAGCAGCTCAAGCGGGGGGAGTGGCTACAATGAGCAGTTCTTC. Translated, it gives CASSSSGGSGYNEQFF.

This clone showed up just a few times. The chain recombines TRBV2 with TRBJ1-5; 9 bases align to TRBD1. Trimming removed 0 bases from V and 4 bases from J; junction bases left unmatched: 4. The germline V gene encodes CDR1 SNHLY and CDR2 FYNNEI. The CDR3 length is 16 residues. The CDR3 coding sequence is TGTGCCAGCAGTGAAGCTGGGACAGGGTTAAATCAGCCCCAGCATTTT. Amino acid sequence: CASSEAGTGLNQPQHF. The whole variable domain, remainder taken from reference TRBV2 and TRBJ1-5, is EPEVTQTPSHQVTQMGQEVILRCVPISNHLYFYWYRQILGQKVEFLVSFYNNEISEKSEIFDDQFSVERPDGSNFTLKIRSTKLEDSAMYFCASSEAGTGLNQPQHFGDGTRLSIL.

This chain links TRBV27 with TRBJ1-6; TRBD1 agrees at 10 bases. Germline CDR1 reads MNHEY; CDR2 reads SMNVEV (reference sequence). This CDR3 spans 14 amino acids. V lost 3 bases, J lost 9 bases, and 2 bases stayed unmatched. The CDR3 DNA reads TGTGCCAGCAGTTTTGGGACAGGGGCTTCACCCCTCCACTTT. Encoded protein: CASSFGTGASPLHF.

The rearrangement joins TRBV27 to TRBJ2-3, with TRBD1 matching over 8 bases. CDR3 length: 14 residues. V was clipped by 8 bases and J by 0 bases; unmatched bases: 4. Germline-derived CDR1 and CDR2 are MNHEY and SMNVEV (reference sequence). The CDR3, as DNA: TGTGCCAGCGGTGACAGGGGCAGCACAGATACGCAGTATTTT. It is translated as CASGDRGSTDTQYF.

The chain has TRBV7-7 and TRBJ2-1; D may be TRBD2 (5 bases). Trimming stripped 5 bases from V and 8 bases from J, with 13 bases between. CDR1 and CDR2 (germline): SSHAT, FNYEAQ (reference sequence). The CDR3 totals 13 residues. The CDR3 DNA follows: TGTGCCAGCAGCCGGGGTGGCAGGTATGAGCAGTTCTTC. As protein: CASSRGGRYEQFF. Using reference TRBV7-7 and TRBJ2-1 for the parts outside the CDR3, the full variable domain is GAGVSQSPRYKVTKRGQDVTLRCDPISSHATLYWYQQALGQGPEFLTYFNYEAQPDKSGLPSDRFSAERPEGSISTLTIQRTEQRDSAMYRCASSRGGRYEQFFGPGTRLTVL.

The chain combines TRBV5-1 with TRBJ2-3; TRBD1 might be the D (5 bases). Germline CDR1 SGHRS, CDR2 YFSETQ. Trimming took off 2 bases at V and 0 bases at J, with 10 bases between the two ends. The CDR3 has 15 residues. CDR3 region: CASSFRDSSTDTQYF. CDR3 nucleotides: TGCGCCAGCAGCTTTCGAGACAGTAGCACAGATACGCAGTATTTT.

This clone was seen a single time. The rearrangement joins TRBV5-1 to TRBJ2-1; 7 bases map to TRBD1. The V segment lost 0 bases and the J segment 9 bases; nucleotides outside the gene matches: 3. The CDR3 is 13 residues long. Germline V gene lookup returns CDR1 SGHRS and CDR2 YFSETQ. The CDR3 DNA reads TGCGCCAGCAGCTTGGACAGGGGTGGTGAGCAGTTCTTC. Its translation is CASSLDRGGEQFF. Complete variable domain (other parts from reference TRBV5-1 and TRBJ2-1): KAGVTQTPRYLIKTRGQQVTLSCSPISGHRSVSWYQQTPGQGLQFLFEYFSETQRNKGNFPGRFSGRQFSNSRSEMNVSTLELGDSALYLCASSLDRGGEQFFGPGTRLTVL.

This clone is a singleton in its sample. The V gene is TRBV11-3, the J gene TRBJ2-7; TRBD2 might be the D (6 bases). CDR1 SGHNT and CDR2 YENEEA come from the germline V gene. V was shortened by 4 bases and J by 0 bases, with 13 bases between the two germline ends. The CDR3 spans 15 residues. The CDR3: CASSSSRGSSYEQYF. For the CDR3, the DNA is TGTGCCAGCAGCTCCTCCCGGGGGAGCTCCTACGAGCAGTACTTC.

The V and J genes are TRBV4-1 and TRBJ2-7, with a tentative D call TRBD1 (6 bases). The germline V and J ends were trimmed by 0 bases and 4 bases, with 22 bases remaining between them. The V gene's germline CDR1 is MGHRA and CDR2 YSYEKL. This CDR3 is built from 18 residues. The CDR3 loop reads CASSQDTFSGGGSYEQYF. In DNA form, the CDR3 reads TGCGCCAGCAGCCAAGACACATTCTCGGGTGGGGGCTCTTACGAGCAGTACTTC.

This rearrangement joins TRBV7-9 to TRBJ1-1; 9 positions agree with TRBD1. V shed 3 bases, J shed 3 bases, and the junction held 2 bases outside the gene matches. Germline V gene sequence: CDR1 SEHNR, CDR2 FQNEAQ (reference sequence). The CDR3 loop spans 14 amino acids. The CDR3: CASSFGTGHTEAFF. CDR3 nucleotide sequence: TGTGCCAGCAGCTTCGGGACAGGGCACACTGAAGCTTTCTTT.

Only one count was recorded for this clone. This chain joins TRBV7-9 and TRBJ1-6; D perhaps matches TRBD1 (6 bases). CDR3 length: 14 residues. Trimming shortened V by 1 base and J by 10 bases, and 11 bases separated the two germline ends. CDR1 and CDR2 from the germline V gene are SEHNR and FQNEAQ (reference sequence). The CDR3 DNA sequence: TGTGCCAGCAGCTTAGACAGGGCCGACTCACCCCTCCACTTT. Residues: CASSLDRADSPLHF.

The CDR3 region is CASSPKNTVTGELPLHF. CDR3 nucleotides: TGTGCCAGCAGCCCCAAAAATACCGTGACAGGGGAATTACCCCTCCACTTT. This rearrangement joins TRBV7-9 to TRBJ1-6, with 8 bases that match TRBD1. This CDR3 is built from 17 residues. Germline CDR1 is SEHNR and CDR2 is FQNEAQ (reference sequence). Trimming removed 5 bases from V and 12 bases from J; junction bases left unmatched: 18.

As DNA, the CDR3 is TGCGCCAGCAGCCAAGCAGACAGGGACACCGGGGAGCTGTTTTTT. This translates into CASSQADRDTGELFF. This chain connects TRBV4-1 to TRBJ2-2, with 7 bases lining up with TRBD1. Germline V gives CDR1 MGHRA, CDR2 YSYEKL. The trim removed 1 base at V and 3 bases at J, leaving 2 bases unmatched. The CDR3 loop spans 15 amino acids.

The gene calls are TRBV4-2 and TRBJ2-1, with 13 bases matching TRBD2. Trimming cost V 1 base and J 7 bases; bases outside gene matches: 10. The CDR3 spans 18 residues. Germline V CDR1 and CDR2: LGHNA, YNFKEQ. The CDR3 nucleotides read TGTGCCAGCAGCCAAGCCCATACCAGGGGACTAGCGGGGAATGAGCAGTTCTTC. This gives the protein CASSQAHTRGLAGNEQFF.

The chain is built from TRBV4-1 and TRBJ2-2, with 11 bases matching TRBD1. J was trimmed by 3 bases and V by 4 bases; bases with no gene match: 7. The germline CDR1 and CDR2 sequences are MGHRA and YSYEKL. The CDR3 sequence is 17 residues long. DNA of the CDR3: TGCGCCAGCAGCCCCACGGGACAGGGGGGCGACACCGGGGAGCTGTTTTTT. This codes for CASSPTGQGGDTGELFF.

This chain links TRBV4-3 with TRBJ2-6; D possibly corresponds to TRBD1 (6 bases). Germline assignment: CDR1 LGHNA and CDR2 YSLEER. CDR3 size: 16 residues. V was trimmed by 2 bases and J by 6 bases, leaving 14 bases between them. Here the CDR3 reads CASSQSWGLQANVLTF. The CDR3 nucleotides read TGCGCCAGCAGCCAATCCTGGGGGCTGCAGGCCAACGTCCTGACTTTC.

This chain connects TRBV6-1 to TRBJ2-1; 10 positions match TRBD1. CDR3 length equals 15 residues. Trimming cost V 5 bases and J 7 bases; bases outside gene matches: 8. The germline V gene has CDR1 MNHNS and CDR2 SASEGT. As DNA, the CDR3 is TGTGCCAGCAGTCTGACAGGGGGCGTTGAAAATGAGCAGTTCTTC. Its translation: CASSLTGGVENEQFF.